Below are 31 T cell receptor beta chains sequenced from a single sample in a study of cytomegalovirus exposure and HLA in healthy donors. Both 60 Vbeta primers and 13 Jbeta primers went into the PCR. The method was immunoSEQ multiplex PCR; TCRdb's version includes in-frame clones alone and lacks a portion of them. The sample records 150,000 to 200,000 clones, roughly 80% being singletons. Material: PBMCs. The receptors shown here come from a man between 50 and 59 years old in good health and CMV-seropositive.

Comment on this clone: Other DNA sequences in the same sample also yield this CDR3. This chain links TRBV5-1 with TRBJ1-3, with 8 positions matching TRBD1. CDR1 is SGHRS and CDR2 is YFSETQ in the germline V gene. The CDR3 is made up of 16 amino acids. V shed 0 bases, J shed 2 bases, and the junction held 4 bases outside the gene matches. The CDR3 coding sequence is TGCGCCAGCAGCTTGGGAGGGACAGGACCTGGAAACACCATATATTTT. Protein sequence: CASSLGGTGPGNTIYF.

The CDR3 coding sequence is TGTGCCAGCAGCCATTCAGACCCGACAGGGGCATTCATTGCTTTCTTT. Translation gives CASSHSDPTGAFIAFF. V gene TRBV14 combines with J gene TRBJ1-1; TRBD1 agrees at 8 bases. Germline V lookup: CDR1 SGHDN, CDR2 FVKESK. This CDR3 comprises 16 residues. The ends lost 3 bases at V and 11 bases at J; junction bases unmatched: 17.

This clone was found a few times. This chain joins TRBV18 and TRBJ2-4, with 9 nucleotides matching TRBD2. V dropped 2 bases and J dropped 8; count of bases not matched to a gene: 4. In germline, CDR1 is KGHSH, CDR2 LQKENI. This CDR3 has 14 amino acids. The CDR3 coding sequence is TGTGCCAGCTCACCAGGCGGGAGGGCCCACATTCAGTACTTC. Its protein product is CASSPGGRAHIQYF.

The genes are TRBV27 and TRBJ1-2; D is undetermined. This CDR3 region has 13 residues. Per germline, CDR1 MNHEY and CDR2 SMNVEV (reference sequence). V was cut by 8 bases and J by 8 bases, with 18 bases left in between. Here the CDR3 DNA reads TGTGCCAGCCGCAAACGGGGTGCTGGGGGCTACACCTTC. Amino acids: CASRKRGAGGYTF.

This chain connects TRBV10-3 to TRBJ2-1, with 9 bases identical to TRBD1. The CDR3 has 14 amino acids. Germline-derived CDR1 and CDR2 are ENHRY and SYGVKD. The J segment lost 7 bases and the V segment lost 5 bases, leaving 6 bases of the junction unmatched. CDR3 coding DNA: TGTGCCATCAGTAGGACAGGGGAAAGAAATGAGCAGTTCTTC. It yields the protein CAISRTGERNEQFF.

This clone was seen a single time. The V gene is TRBV28, the J gene TRBJ1-4; D gene ambiguous. Germline V lookup: CDR1 MDHEN, CDR2 SYDVKM. The CDR3 has 14 residues. Trimming took off 8 bases at V and 2 bases at J, with 12 bases between the two ends. CDR3 region: CASLRPGTNEKLFF. For the CDR3, the DNA is TGTGCCAGCTTACGGCCGGGGACTAATGAAAAACTGTTTTTT.

This clone appeared a few times. CDR3 in DNA: TGTGCCAGCAGTGTCACATGGCCTAGCTCCTATAATTCACCCCTCCACTTT. This codes for CASSVTWPSSYNSPLHF. V and J are TRBV6-1 and TRBJ1-6; the D is unclear. From germline, CDR1 is MNHNS and CDR2 SASEGT. Trimming shortened V by 4 bases and J by 0 bases, and 13 bases separated the two germline ends. This CDR3 region has 17 residues.

The chain uses TRBV18 and TRBJ1-4; no definite D call. The CDR3 runs to 12 residues. Trimming removed 3 bases from V and 7 bases from J, with 6 bases in between. Germline V lookup: CDR1 KGHSH, CDR2 LQKENI. CDR3 sequence reads: CASSPSGEKLFF. The DNA for the CDR3 is TGTGCCAGCTCACCGTCCGGTGAAAAACTGTTTTTT.

The V and J genes are TRBV4-1 and TRBJ1-1; 8 bases are shared with TRBD1. V dropped 0 bases and J dropped 2; count of bases not matched to a gene: 14. The CDR3 runs to 19 residues. CDR1 and CDR2 (germline): MGHRA, YSYEKL. CDR3 amino acids: CASSQESVGQGAPNTEAFF. Written as DNA, the CDR3 is TGCGCCAGCAGCCAAGAGTCGGTCGGGCAGGGGGCTCCTAACACTGAAGCTTTCTTT.

The chain links TRBV29-1 to TRBJ1-4, with D possibly being TRBD1 (5 bases). Per germline, CDR1 SQVTM and CDR2 ANQGSEA. Trimming took off 6 bases at V and 8 bases at J, with 19 bases between the two ends. The CDR3 runs 14 residues. Written as DNA, the CDR3 is TGCAGCGTCCTCTACAGGCCCCGGCGGGAAAAACTGTTTTTT. This encodes CSVLYRPRREKLFF.

This clone was detected only once. This rearrangement joins TRBV4-3 to TRBJ2-2; 8 bases are a match to TRBD2. Per germline, CDR1 LGHNA and CDR2 YSLEER. This CDR3 region has 18 residues. Trimming at V came to 1 base and at J to 4 bases, leaving 11 bases not matched to a gene. The CDR3 here is CASSQAAGAGLGTGELFF. CDR3 sequence (DNA): TGCGCCAGCAGCCAAGCAGCGGGAGCTGGGTTGGGCACCGGGGAGCTGTTTTTT.

The J gene is TRBJ2-5, the V gene TRBV5-1, with TRBD2 identical over 7 bases. Trimming removed 2 bases from V and 2 bases from J; junction bases left unmatched: 6. The CDR3 runs 15 residues. CDR1 SGHRS and CDR2 YFSETQ come from the germline V gene. CDR3 loop: CASSLPSGIQETQYF. Written as DNA, the CDR3 is TGCGCCAGCAGCTTACCTAGCGGAATACAAGAGACCCAGTACTTC.

This clone was detected a few times. J is TRBJ2-1 and V is TRBV7-8, with TRBD1 matching 7 bases. Germline CDR1 and CDR2: SGHVS and FQNEAQ. The V gene end was trimmed by 5 bases and the J gene end by 6 bases; junction bases not matched to a gene: 10. The CDR3 totals 15 residues. The CDR3 reads CASSPGQERSNEQFF. CDR3 DNA sequence: TGTGCCAGCAGCCCAGGACAGGAGAGATCCAATGAGCAGTTCTTC.

The rearrangement uses TRBV2 and TRBJ2-3; 9 nucleotides line up with TRBD2. After removal of 8 bases from V and 5 bases from J, the junction contained 8 bases not matched to a gene. Germline V gives CDR1 SNHLY, CDR2 FYNNEI. This CDR3 contains 14 residues. The CDR3 sequence is CASSVAGAEDTQYF. The CDR3 DNA sequence: TGTGCCAGCTCGGTAGCGGGAGCTGAAGATACGCAGTATTTT. Supplemented by reference TRBV2 and TRBJ2-3, the full variable domain reads EPEVTQTPSHQVTQMGQEVILRCVPISNHLYFYWYRQILGQKVEFLVSFYNNEISEKSEIFDDQFSVERPDGSNFTLKIRSTKLEDSAMYFCASSVAGAEDTQYFGPGTRLTVL.

The chain combines TRBV5-6 with TRBJ2-3; 15 bases match TRBD2. V lost 1 base and J lost 4; bases outside the gene matches: 1. Germline V gene data show CDR1 as SGHDT and CDR2 as YYEEEE. The CDR3 loop spans 16 amino acids. The CDR3 coding sequence is TGTGCCAGCAGCTTGAGGACTAGCGGGGGGGCAGATACGCAGTATTTT. Protein sequence: CASSLRTSGGADTQYF.

J is TRBJ2-3 and V is TRBV6-5; possibly TRBD1 for D (5 bases). The CDR3 length is 15 residues. The V end was cut by 6 bases, the J end by 2 bases, with 15 bases between. CDR1 and CDR2 from the germline V gene are MNHEY and SVGAGI. CDR3 coding DNA: TGTGCCAGCAGGACGTTACAGGATTACACAGATACGCAGTATTTT. The encoded protein is CASRTLQDYTDTQYF.

This clone has only one observation. The chain is built from TRBV14 and TRBJ2-3, with no clear D. The CDR3 totals 11 residues. The V end was cut by 3 bases, the J end by 5 bases, with 3 bases between. Per germline, CDR1 SGHDN and CDR2 FVKESK. The CDR3 is CASSHKDTQYF. CDR3 bases: TGTGCCAGCAGCCATAAAGATACGCAGTATTTT.

The chain joins TRBV2 to TRBJ2-5; tentative D call: TRBD2 (6 bases). Germline V gives CDR1 SNHLY, CDR2 FYNNEI. Between the trimmed V and J ends, which lost 5 bases and 4 bases, there was a span of 20 bases. This CDR3 has 16 residues. The CDR3 loop is CASSLRGAGTGETQYF. The CDR3 DNA is TGTGCCAGCAGTCTCCGCGGGGCGGGGACGGGAGAGACCCAGTACTTC.

The rearrangement joins TRBV5-1 to TRBJ2-7, with D uncertain. Germline V gives CDR1 SGHRS, CDR2 YFSETQ. CDR3 size: 14 residues. The V gene lost 4 bases and the J gene lost 2 bases, with 13 bases spanning the gap. In DNA, the CDR3 is TGCGCCAGCAGCCCCGGCGGATCAGCCTACGAGCAGTACTTC. Translating it yields CASSPGGSAYEQYF.

The chain has TRBV10-3 and TRBJ2-1; TRBD2 matches 7 bases. The V gene end was trimmed by 4 bases and the J gene end by 8 bases; junction bases not matched to a gene: 8. The CDR3 is made up of 14 amino acids. Germline V gene data show CDR1 as ENHRY and CDR2 as SYGVKD. DNA of the CDR3: TGTGCCATCAGTGCAGGTAGCGGGTTTGATGAGCAGTTCTTC. This translates into CAISAGSGFDEQFF.

About this clone itself: One junction end does not reproduce the germline sequence, and a read error may be involved. The genes are TRBV7-7 and TRBJ2-2; 11 bases are shared with TRBD2. The germline CDR1 and CDR2 sequences are SSHAT and FNYEAQ (reference sequence). The CDR3 has 15 residues. CDR3 sequence: CASSLGTSGTGELFF. The CDR3 nucleotides read TGTGCTAGCAGCCTCGGGACTAGCGGAACCGGGGAGCTGTTTTTT.

The chain has TRBV5-1 and TRBJ2-5; D not certain. V was trimmed by 1 base and J by 1 base, leaving 11 bases between them. The CDR3 covers 15 residues. Germline assignment: CDR1 SGHRS and CDR2 YFSETQ. CDR3 protein: CASSLTVVAQETQYF. The CDR3 region has the DNA TGCGCCAGCAGCTTGACAGTCGTGGCCCAAGAGACCCAGTACTTC.

The chain uses TRBV29-1 and TRBJ1-3; D unresolved. There are 15 residues in the CDR3. V gave up 0 bases and J gave up 4 bases, with 13 bases separating them. Germline V gene lookup returns CDR1 SQVTM and CDR2 ANQGSEA. The CDR3 reads CSVEEYRGAGNTIYF. CDR3 nucleotides: TGCAGCGTTGAAGAGTACCGGGGAGCCGGAAACACCATATATTTT.

The chain employs TRBV27 and TRBJ1-1; D perhaps matches TRBD1 (5 bases). Looked up from germline, CDR1 is MNHEY and CDR2 is SMNVEV (reference sequence). Trimming took 7 bases from V and 3 from J, leaving 27 bases between them. The CDR3 length is 18 residues. CDR3 DNA: TGTGCCAGCACCTCATTCCCTTGGTCAGGGAAGTTTCACACTGAAGCTTTCTTT. Translated, it gives CASTSFPWSGKFHTEAFF.

The chain couples TRBV19 to TRBJ2-3; 9 nucleotides line up with TRBD2. The germline gives CDR1 LNHDA, CDR2 SQIVND (reference sequence). The CDR3 has 17 residues. J was trimmed by 2 bases and V by 6 bases; bases with no gene match: 12. The CDR3 region has the DNA TGTGCCAGTAGCACTACCCTAGCGGGACCCCCCACAGATACGCAGTATTTT. It translates to CASSTTLAGPPTDTQYF.

The chain uses TRBV5-1 and TRBJ2-2; D is unresolved. Trimming took off 6 bases at V and 3 bases at J, with 12 bases between the two ends. The length of the CDR3 is 14 residues. Per the germline V gene, CDR1 is SGHRS and CDR2 is YFSETQ. CDR3 residues: CASTVEVYTGELFF. As DNA, the CDR3 is TGCGCCAGCACAGTCGAGGTATACACCGGGGAGCTGTTTTTT.

The V call is TRBV28, the J call TRBJ1-5; tentatively, D is TRBD1 (6 bases). The germline V and J ends were trimmed by 3 bases and 0 bases, with 12 bases remaining between them. This CDR3 contains 16 residues. Per germline, CDR1 MDHEN and CDR2 SYDVKM. The CDR3 nucleotides read TGTGCCAGCAGTTTGGCCAGGGGCCTTAGCAATCAGCCCCAGCATTTT. It is translated as CASSLARGLSNQPQHF.

The count of this clone is one. The chain recombines TRBV7-8 with TRBJ2-1; 13 bases are shared with TRBD2. The V segment lost 2 bases and the J segment 4 bases; nucleotides outside the gene matches: 5. This CDR3 is built from 17 residues. The germline V gene encodes CDR1 SGHVS and CDR2 FQNEAQ. CDR3 loop: CASSLPGLAGAYNEQFF. The CDR3 DNA reads as TGTGCCAGCAGCTTACCCGGACTAGCGGGAGCTTACAATGAGCAGTTCTTC. The full variable domain, its missing parts supplied by reference TRBV7-8 and TRBJ2-1, is GAGVSQSPRYKVAKRGQDVALRCDPISGHVSLFWYQQALGQGPEFLTYFQNEAQLDKSGLPSDRFFAERPEGSVSTLKIQRTQQEDSAVYLCASSLPGLAGAYNEQFFGPGTRLTVL.

This clone has more than one count but fewer than ten. The rearrangement links TRBV7-3 to TRBJ2-3; tentative D call: TRBD2 (6 bases). The CDR3 has 15 amino acids. The germline V and J ends were trimmed by 3 bases and 4 bases, with 14 bases remaining between them. Germline V gene sequence: CDR1 SGHTA, CDR2 FQGTGA. This CDR3 is CASSFGRGGADTQYF. The CDR3 nucleotides are TGTGCCAGCAGCTTTGGGCGGGGAGGAGCAGATACGCAGTATTTT.

This clone showed up just once. An end of the junction differs from the germline gene, which may be a read error. The genes are TRBV7-9 and TRBJ2-1, with 12 bases that match TRBD2. CDR1 and CDR2 from the germline V gene are SEHNR and FQNEAQ (reference sequence). The CDR3 contains 15 residues. The CDR3 DNA sequence: TGTTCCAGCAGCGCCCTAGCGGGAGGGGGCAATGAGCAGTTCTTC. Translating gives CSSSALAGGGNEQFF.

The V call is TRBV30, the J call TRBJ1-6, with unresolved D. CDR1 is GTSNPN, CDR2 SVGIG, per germline (reference sequence). Between the trimmed V and J ends, which lost 5 bases and 0 bases, there was a span of 8 bases. CDR3 size: 14 residues. The CDR3 sequence is CAWGRSSYNSPLHF. The CDR3 nucleotides are TGTGCCTGGGGAAGGAGCTCCTATAATTCACCCCTCCACTTT.